This T cell receptor (beta chain) was observed in a study of T cell repertoires in ileal Crohn's disease. Looking at the study overall: Patients had a median roughly 7.9-year disease duration, and roughly 32% were active smokers.

Germline CDR1 is ENHRY and CDR2 is SYGVKD. The V gene lost 3 bases and the J gene lost 3 bases, with 11 bases spanning the gap. The CDR3 length is 14 residues. Repertoires were generated with immunoSEQ multiplex PCR, while TCRdb's copy carries only in-frame clones and drops some. Of over 10,000 clones listed, around 70% are singletons. As to time point: neoterminal ileum biopsy at postoperative endoscopy, about 6 months after surgery. The sample comprised ileal tissue. The clonotype comes from an adult with Crohn's disease. This chain connects TRBV10-3 to TRBJ1-1; TRBD1 might be the D (5 bases). The CDR3 DNA sequence: TGTGCCATCAGTGATCGCAGGGCGGACACTGAAGCTTTCTTT. This translates into CAISDRRADTEAFF.